A few counts support the clone carrying this T cell receptor (beta chain). The ends were cut back, 4 bases at V and 1 base at J, with 11 bases in the middle. Germline assignment: CDR1 SGHRS and CDR2 YFSETQ. This CDR3 comprises 15 residues. This specimen belongs to a study of beta chain features in type 1 diabetes. Of the isolated RNA, all was reverse transcribed, and so the sequenced material was expressed TCRB transcripts. Libraries were prepared by immunoSEQ multiplex PCR; TCRdb keeps only in-frame clonotypes and omits some of them. In the table there are roughly 230,000 clones, over 8.5% of which are singletons.

V and J are TRBV5-1 and TRBJ2-2, with a weak D call TRBD2 (5 bases). The source of this sequence is a young woman in good health. The sample comprised naive CD4+ T cells from blood. The CDR3 nucleotides read TGCGCCAGCAGCCTACGGGCGGGGAACACCGGGGAGCTGTTTTTT. Amino acid sequence: CASSLRAGNTGELFF.